A selection of T cell receptor beta chains follows, all from one sample in a study of control samples from healthy donors and cancer patients. Profiling relied on immunoSEQ multiplex PCR, and the TCRdb table lists in-frame clones only, not all of them. The repertoire holds about 100,000 clones, approximately 84% seen once, with over 15% in the top ten. Sequencing used blood. The receptors come from a woman in her fifties or sixties in good health. Both conserved end residues are part of each CDR3. The order of the fields is V gene, CDR3 length, J gene, clone size, D gene, CDR3 protein, CDR3 DNA. D genes are given only for firm matches. Clone size appears in some rows only: once, few, many, or a class for an expanded clone.

TRBV7-9	15	TRBJ2-3	.	.	CASSQGGHAGDTQYF	TGTGCCAGCAGCCAGGGAGGTCATGCGGGAGATACGCAGTATTTT
TRBV6-5	13	TRBJ2-1	.	.	CASTQWSGDEQFF	TGTGCCAGCACCCAGTGGTCGGGGGACGAGCAGTTCTTC
TRBV2	15	TRBJ1-1	few	.	CASRGDGDPNTEAFF	TGTGCCAGCAGGGGGGACGGAGACCCGAACACTGAAGCTTTCTTT
TRBV7-9	11	TRBJ2-7	.	.	CASSTKYEQYF	TGTGCCAGCAGCACAAAATACGAGCAGTACTTC
TRBV19	17	TRBJ1-3	.	TRBD1	CASSSGQVLLTGNTIYF	TGTGCCAGTAGTTCCGGACAGGTACTCTTAACTGGAAACACCATATATTTT
TRBV19	13	TRBJ2-2	.	.	CASKTSNTGELFF	TGTGCCAGTAAAACTTCGAACACCGGGGAGCTGTTTTTT
TRBV5-1	14	TRBJ1-1	once	TRBD1	CASSLERGQGEAFF	TGCGCCAGCAGCTTGGAGAGGGGGCAGGGTGAAGCTTTCTTT
TRBV2	12	TRBJ1-1	.	.	CASKEGHTEAFF	TGTGCCAGCAAGGAGGGGCACACTGAAGCTTTCTTT
TRBV5-1	15	TRBJ1-4	.	.	CASSLGQSTYEKLFF	TGCGCCAGCAGCTTAGGACAGTCAACTTATGAAAAACTGTTTTTT
TRBV7-8	15	TRBJ1-1	.	.	CASSLARAVNTEAFF	TGTGCCAGCAGCTTAGCGAGGGCCGTGAACACTGAAGCTTTCTTT